A single sample is the source of the 30 T cell receptor beta chains below, sequenced in a study of blood T cells in healthy people across ages. Using a J-beta primer mix together with a sample-barcoded 5' primer, a second PCR was run for about 7 to 12 cycles. In TCRdb, the 5' RACE reads were re-called with MiXCR into one record per CDR3 protein. Of 1.5 million to 1.8 million distinct CDR3 sequences listed, 35% to 45% are singletons. Sequenced: blood. The receptor source for this set is a young woman in good health.

The rearrangement joins TRBV6-2 or TRBV6-3 to TRBJ2-7; no firm D call. The CDR3 is made up of 12 amino acids. Looked up from germline, CDR1 is MNHEY and CDR2 is SVGEGT. The germline V and J ends were trimmed by 7 bases and 2 bases, with 9 bases remaining between them. Written as DNA, the CDR3 is TGTGCCAGCACTCTCGAAACCTACGAGCAGTACTTC. This encodes CASTLETYEQYF.

J is TRBJ1-5 and V is TRBV30; a weak D match, TRBD1 (6 bases). The germline gives CDR1 GTSNPN, CDR2 SVGIG (reference sequence). The germline V and J ends were trimmed by 0 bases and 6 bases, with 12 bases remaining between them. CDR3 length equals 14 residues. CDR3 in DNA: TGTGCCTGGAGTGTATGGGGGGCTGGTCAGCCCCAGCATTTT. Protein product: CAWSVWGAGQPQHF.

The table lists this clonotype with a few counts. The V and J genes are TRBV4-3 and TRBJ2-7; D is unresolved. Between the trimmed V and J ends, which lost 0 bases and 5 bases, there was a span of 11 bases. The CDR3 is 14 amino acids. Germline CDR1 and CDR2: LGHNA and YSLEER. The DNA of the CDR3 is TGCGCCAGCAGCCAAGAAAGGGTTACGAACGAGCAGTACTTC. Translation: CASSQERVTNEQYF.

V gene TRBV29-1 combines with J gene TRBJ2-4; TRBD2 might be the D (5 bases). The end of the DNA aligns better with TRBJ2-7, so the J call may be wrong. Germline CDR1 reads SQVTM; CDR2 reads ANQGSEA. This CDR3 is built from 12 residues. The CDR3 DNA reads TGCAGCGTTGTCTGGAGGAACTACGAGCAGTACTTC. It encodes CSVVWRNYEQYF.

The rearrangement joins TRBV12-3 or TRBV12-4 to TRBJ2-1; no clear D. The germline V and J ends were trimmed by 4 bases and 12 bases, with 16 bases remaining between them. This CDR3 is built from 13 residues. The CDR3 sequence: CASSSSLVRGQFF. DNA of the CDR3: TGTGCCAGCAGTTCCAGTCTAGTACGCGGGCAGTTCTTC.

The chain joins TRBV6-5 to TRBJ2-7, with D possibly being TRBD1 or TRBD2 (5 bases each). With 6 bases removed from V and 3 bases from J, the gap between germline ends came to 12 bases. The germline V gene has CDR1 MNHEY and CDR2 SVGAGI. This CDR3 contains 13 residues. The DNA of the CDR3 is TGTGCCAGCAGGGGGACGGCTCGCTACGAGCAGTACTTC. Its translation: CASRGTARYEQYF.

This sequence joins TRBV4-1 and TRBJ1-4, with D uncertain. V lost 1 base to trimming and J lost 1 base, with 7 bases between them. The CDR3 covers 15 residues. Per germline, CDR1 MGHRA and CDR2 YSYEKL. CDR3 bases: TGCGCCAGCAGCCAAGCTCTAGAAACTAATGAAAAACTGTTTTTT. Translation: CASSQALETNEKLFF.

The chain has TRBV11-2 and TRBJ2-7; no firm D call. Per germline, CDR1 SGHAT and CDR2 FQNNGV. The CDR3 totals 13 residues. V was trimmed by 5 bases and J by 1 base, leaving 9 bases between them. CDR3 region: CASSPSLSYEQYF. CDR3 DNA sequence: TGTGCCAGCAGCCCCTCTTTATCCTACGAGCAGTACTTC.

In this sample, this clonotype turned up a few times. The rearrangement joins TRBV20-1 to TRBJ2-7, with TRBD2 matching 9 bases. Germline V CDR1 and CDR2: DFQATT, SNEGSKA (reference sequence). V dropped 1 base and J dropped 1; count of bases not matched to a gene: 5. The CDR3 consists of 15 residues. DNA of the CDR3: TGCAGTGCTAGAGGGGCTAGCGGGAAATCCTACGAGCAGTACTTC. Its protein product is CSARGASGKSYEQYF.

This chain connects TRBV20-1 to TRBJ1-4; TRBD1 matches at 10 bases. The CDR3 loop spans 14 amino acids. Germline loops: CDR1 DFQATT, CDR2 SNEGSKA (reference sequence). J lost 10 bases, V lost 6 bases, and 11 bases had no gene match. The CDR3 DNA is TGCAGTGCCAGAAAGGGACAGGGGCCTGGAAAACTGTTTTTT. Amino acids: CSARKGQGPGKLFF.

This clonotype has only a few counts. This sequence joins TRBV6-2 or TRBV6-3 and TRBJ2-3; 9 bases are shared with TRBD2. Germline CDR1 is MNHEY and CDR2 is SVGEGT. Unmatched junction bases numbered 4, after V lost 5 bases and J lost 1 base. The CDR3 contains 15 residues. The CDR3 region is CASSKTSGRTDTQYF. The CDR3 DNA reads TGTGCCAGCAGTAAGACTAGCGGACGCACAGATACGCAGTATTTT.

This chain connects TRBV6-2 or TRBV6-3 to TRBJ2-5; D may be TRBD1 or TRBD2 (5 bases each). The CDR3 totals 15 residues. The germline gives CDR1 MNHEY, CDR2 SVGEGT. V dropped 4 bases and J dropped 2 bases, with 14 bases sitting between them. In DNA, the CDR3 is TGTGCCAGCAGTTCCCGGACGGGACCGCAAGAGACCCAGTACTTC. Translated, it gives CASSSRTGPQETQYF.

The V and J genes are TRBV6-5 and TRBJ1-2; D is unresolved. CDR1 is MNHEY, CDR2 SVGAGI, per germline. Trimming shortened V by 2 bases and J by 9 bases, and 13 bases separated the two germline ends. This CDR3 contains 13 residues. CDR3 in DNA: TGTGCCAGCAGTTACGCCTCCTGGGTTAGCTACACCTTC. Its translation: CASSYASWVSYTF.

This clonotype showed up just a few times. This chain links TRBV25-1 with TRBJ2-3; 11 bases line up with TRBD2. The CDR3 consists of 23 residues. CDR1 MGHDK and CDR2 SYGVNS come from the germline V gene. The J segment lost 2 bases and the V segment lost 1 base, leaving 23 bases of the junction unmatched. The CDR3, as DNA: TGTGCCAGCAGTGAATCAATGGTTGAGGGACTAGCGGCCCTTAGCGGTGCCACAGATACGCAGTATTTT. Amino acids: CASSESMVEGLAALSGATDTQYF. Using reference TRBV25-1 and TRBJ2-3 for the parts outside the CDR3, the full variable domain is EADIYQTPRYLVIGTGKKITLECSQTMGHDKMYWYQQDPGMELHLIHYSYGVNSTEKGDLSSESTVSRIRTEHFPLTLESARPSHTSQYLCASSESMVEGLAALSGATDTQYFGPGTRLTVL.

The chain combines TRBV5-1 with TRBJ1-2, with 7 bases lining up with TRBD1. Trimming removed 3 bases from V and 3 bases from J; junction bases left unmatched: 5. CDR1 is SGHRS, CDR2 YFSETQ, per germline. The CDR3 totals 14 residues. DNA for the CDR3: TGCGCCAGCAGCTCGGGACAGAGTCACTATGGCTACACCTTC. Amino acids: CASSSGQSHYGYTF.

A few counts support this clonotype. The V and J genes are TRBV15 and TRBJ2-1; TRBD1 matches 8 bases. The CDR3 loop spans 14 amino acids. Looked up from germline, CDR1 is LNHNV and CDR2 is YYDKDF (reference sequence). V was pared by 4 bases and J by 7 bases, with 6 bases of the junction left unmatched. The CDR3 DNA is TGTGCCACCAGCAAAGGACAGGGTAAAAATGAGCAGTTCTTC. It translates to CATSKGQGKNEQFF.

A remark on this clonotype: At one end, the junction sequence differs from germline, possibly due to a read error. The V and J genes are TRBV7-2 and TRBJ1-1, with D tentatively TRBD1 (6 bases). Germline V CDR1 and CDR2: SGHTA, FQGNSA. The CDR3 has 14 amino acids. The CDR3 DNA is TGTGCCAGCAGCCCTCAGGGGATGAACACTGAAACTTTCTTT. It codes for CASSPQGMNTETFF. Together with reference TRBV7-2 and TRBJ1-1, the CDR3 gives the full variable domain: GAGVSQSPSNKVTEKGKDVELRCDPISGHTALYWYRQSLGQGLEFLIYFQGNSAPDKSGLPSDRFSAERTGGSVSTLTIQRTQQEDSAVYLCASSPQGMNTETFFGQGTRLTVV.

J is TRBJ1-1 and V is TRBV20-1; D call uncertain. V shed 1 base and J shed 6 bases, with 6 bases lying between them. Germline V gene data show CDR1 as DFQATT and CDR2 as SNEGSKA (reference sequence). This CDR3 region has 11 residues. The CDR3 loop reads CSARAAAEAFF. CDR3 bases: TGCAGTGCTAGAGCCGCGGCTGAAGCTTTCTTT.

The genes are TRBV25-1 and TRBJ1-2; D gene unclear. V dropped 4 bases and J dropped 8 bases, with 14 bases sitting between them. This CDR3 has 13 residues. The germline CDR1 and CDR2 sequences are MGHDK and SYGVNS. The CDR3 sequence: CASSGYRVGGYTF. CDR3 nucleotide sequence: TGTGCCAGCAGTGGCTATAGGGTGGGGGGCTACACCTTC.

The V and J genes are TRBV6-2 or TRBV6-3 and TRBJ2-7; D call uncertain. Trimming pared 5 bases from V and 4 bases from J, leaving 18 bases between. CDR3 length: 15 residues. Germline V gene data show CDR1 as MNHEY and CDR2 as SVGEGT. CDR3 loop: CASSTPRLYNYEQYF. The CDR3 DNA sequence: TGTGCCAGCAGTACCCCCAGACTGTACAATTACGAGCAGTACTTC.

This clonotype was observed many times. This chain connects TRBV6-2 or TRBV6-3 to TRBJ2-1; no reliable D call. This CDR3 contains 11 residues. V was cut by 1 base and J by 6 bases, with 1 base left in between. Germline assignment: CDR1 MNHEY and CDR2 SVGEGT. CDR3 residues: CASSYFNEQFF. CDR3 DNA sequence: TGTGCCAGCAGTTACTTCAATGAGCAGTTCTTC.

The chain joins TRBV27 to TRBJ2-1; D perhaps matches TRBD2 (6 bases). Germline-derived CDR1 and CDR2 are MNHEY and SMNVEV (reference sequence). V was cut by 3 bases and J by 3 bases, with 12 bases left in between. The CDR3 extends over 15 amino acids. For the CDR3, the DNA is TGTGCCAGCAGTTTGGGCGGGACCCTCTACAATGAGCAGTTCTTC. It codes for CASSLGGTLYNEQFF.

This rearrangement joins TRBV6-2 or TRBV6-3 to TRBJ2-3; tentatively, D is TRBD2 (6 bases). Germline CDR1 is MNHEY and CDR2 is SVGEGT. V dropped 5 bases and J dropped 5 bases, with 17 bases sitting between them. The CDR3 has 15 amino acids. The DNA for the CDR3 is TGTGCCAGCAGTCCTCGGAGGGTGATCGGAGATACGCAGTATTTT. Protein product: CASSPRRVIGDTQYF.

Turning to this clonotype: A read error may be the cause here, since a much bigger clone is one base away. The CDR3 region is CASSSQGAADTEYF. DNA of the CDR3: TGTGCCAGCAGTTCCCAGGGAGCAGCAGATACGGAGTATTTT. This chain links TRBV12-3 or TRBV12-4 with TRBJ2-3; either TRBD1 or TRBD2 may fit D (5 bases each). The CDR3 totals 14 residues.

This clonotype was detected a few times. This chain links TRBV12-3 or TRBV12-4 with TRBJ1-2, with TRBD1 as a possible D gene (6 bases). Between the trimmed V and J ends, which lost 6 bases and 6 bases, there was a span of 14 bases. The CDR3 length is 13 residues. The CDR3 bases are TGTGCCAGCAGCCACGGGACAAGTCATGGCTACACCTTC. Translating gives CASSHGTSHGYTF.

This CDR3 is CATSRAFRAGVKNIQYF. In DNA form, the CDR3 reads TGTGCCACCAGCAGAGCCTTTCGAGCGGGTGTCAAAAACATTCAGTACTTC. V is TRBV15 and J is TRBJ2-4, with D perhaps TRBD2 (6 bases). The CDR3 length is 17 residues. Germline V gene data show CDR1 as LNHNV and CDR2 as YYDKDF (reference sequence). Trimming pared 1 base from V and 3 bases from J, leaving 16 bases between.

The chain is built from TRBV7-2 and TRBJ2-1; D remains unclear. Trimming took 5 bases from V and 7 from J, leaving 12 bases between them. CDR3 length: 13 residues. Germline CDR1 SGHTA, CDR2 FQGNSA. CDR3 amino acids: CASSRNEQNEQFF. The CDR3 DNA follows: TGTGCCAGCAGCCGGAACGAGCAGAATGAGCAGTTCTTC.

This clonotype was detected only a few times. The chain has TRBV11-2 and TRBJ2-7; tentatively, D is TRBD1 (6 bases). This CDR3 has 14 amino acids. The germline gives CDR1 SGHAT, CDR2 FQNNGV. With 2 bases removed from V and 2 bases from J, the gap between germline ends came to 10 bases. The CDR3 loop is CASSLTRQAYEQYF. The CDR3 bases are TGTGCCAGCAGCTTAACCCGACAGGCCTACGAGCAGTACTTC. Based on the CDR3 plus reference TRBV11-2 and TRBJ2-7, the full variable domain is EAGVAQSPRYKIIEKRQSVAFWCNPISGHATLYWYQQILGQGPKLLIQFQNNGVVDDSQLPKDRFSAERLKGVDSTLKIQPAKLEDSAVYLCASSLTRQAYEQYFGPGTRLTVT.

A remark on this clonotype: A junction boundary mismatches the germline segment, possibly from a read error. The chain carries TRBV7-9 and TRBJ2-4; the D is unclear. Germline loops: CDR1 SEHNR, CDR2 FQNEAQ (reference sequence). The CDR3 covers 18 residues. The CDR3 region is CASSLLNRGDLAKNIQYF. The CDR3 DNA reads TGTGCCAGTAGCTTACTTAATCGCGGAGACCTAGCCAAAAACATTCAGTACTTC.

This clonotype was picked up a small number of times. The chain recombines TRBV4-2 with TRBJ2-1; 7 bases map to TRBD2. Germline values: CDR1 LGHNA, CDR2 YNFKEQ. Trimming at V came to 0 bases and at J to 2 bases, leaving 1 base not matched to a gene. The CDR3 is 15 amino acids. In DNA form, the CDR3 reads TGTGCCAGCAGCCAAGACGCGGGGGCCTACAATGAGCAGTTCTTC. Its protein product is CASSQDAGAYNEQFF.